Presented here are 7 T cell receptor beta chains from one specimen sequenced in a study of T cells in Graves' hyperthyroidism and ophthalmopathy. TCR beta CDR3 regions were amplified from RNA transcripts. A first-round RT-PCR of the TCR CDR3 used the HTBI primer set. MiXCR, run by TCRdb on the multiplex PCR reads, gives a single entry per CDR3 protein. The table shows hundreds of thousands of distinct CDR3 sequences, with about 15% occurring only once. Sequenced: blood. The receptors come from a woman aged 30 to 39 with Graves' hyperthyroidism.

This clonotype was detected ten times or more. This chain uses TRBV28 with TRBJ2-3; 7 bases are a match to TRBD1. The trim removed 8 bases at V and 0 bases at J, leaving 11 bases unmatched. This CDR3 region has 16 residues. Germline loops: CDR1 MDHEN, CDR2 SYDVKM. CDR3 nucleotides: TGTGCCAGCGGGACAGCGAATGCCCCTAGCACAGATACGCAGTATTTT. Its protein is CASGTANAPSTDTQYF. Complete variable domain (other parts from reference TRBV28 and TRBJ2-3): DVKVTQSSRYLVKRTGEKVFLECVQDMDHENMFWYRQDPGLGLRLIYFSYDVKMKEKGDIPEGYSVSREKKERFSLILESASTNQTSMYLCASGTANAPSTDTQYFGPGTRLTVL.

This clonotype showed up just a few times. This chain joins TRBV5-1 and TRBJ2-3; 7 bases map to TRBD2. Losses at the gene ends were 0 bases for V and 6 bases for J; bases not matched to a gene: 13. Germline CDR1 reads SGHRS; CDR2 reads YFSETQ. This CDR3 has 17 amino acids. CDR3: CASSLEAAGLESDTQYF. CDR3 DNA sequence: TGCGCCAGCAGCTTGGAAGCAGCGGGACTTGAGTCCGATACGCAGTATTTT.

The chain carries TRBV30 and TRBJ2-1; D call uncertain. The CDR3 covers 12 residues. V was shortened by 8 bases and J by 4 bases, with 12 bases between the two germline ends. Germline loops: CDR1 GTSNPN, CDR2 SVGIG (reference sequence). DNA of the CDR3: TGTGCCCTAGGAAGGAGTTACAATGAGCAGTTCTTC. Its translation is CALGRSYNEQFF. Using reference TRBV30 and TRBJ2-1 for the parts outside the CDR3, the full variable domain is SQTIHQWPATLVQPVGSPLSLECTVEGTSNPNLYWYRQAAGRGLQLLFYSVGIGQISSEVPQNLSASRPQDRQFILSSKKLLLSDSGFYLCALGRSYNEQFFGPGTRLTVL.

This clonotype was seen only a few times. The rearrangement uses TRBV5-1 and TRBJ2-7; D is possibly TRBD2 (5 bases). V was pared by 4 bases and J by 2 bases, with 16 bases between. The CDR3 is 15 residues long. Germline assignment: CDR1 SGHRS and CDR2 YFSETQ. As DNA, the CDR3 is TGCGCCAGCAGCAGGGAGCCCGGCCTTACCTACGAGCAGTACTTC. Encoded protein: CASSREPGLTYEQYF.

This clonotype was seen a handful of times. V gene TRBV5-4 combines with J gene TRBJ2-7; possible D gene TRBD1, 5 bases. The CDR3 covers 11 residues. Trimming pared 5 bases from V and 6 bases from J, leaving 9 bases between. Germline V gene data show CDR1 as SGHNT and CDR2 as YYREEE (reference sequence). CDR3 in amino acids: CASRPRGEQYF. Here the CDR3 DNA reads TGTGCCAGCAGGCCTAGGGGCGAGCAGTACTTC.

The J gene is TRBJ1-1, the V gene TRBV13; no definite D call. Germline loops: CDR1 PRHDT, CDR2 FYEKMQ (reference sequence). Trimming took off 5 bases at V and 1 base at J, with 11 bases between the two ends. This CDR3 spans 14 amino acids. The CDR3 sequence: CASSVEVANTEAFF. CDR3 sequence (DNA): TGTGCCAGCAGCGTAGAGGTTGCGAACACTGAAGCTTTCTTT.

This clonotype was seen ten or more times. The chain joins TRBV3-1 to TRBJ2-2; D not resolved. The CDR3 is 13 residues long. V lost 4 bases, J lost 7 bases, and 10 bases lay in between. The germline CDR1 and CDR2 sequences are LGHDT and YNNKEL (reference sequence). The CDR3 nucleotides are TGTGCCAGCAGCCCCGAGGCTTACGGGGAGCTGTTTTTT. As protein: CASSPEAYGELFF.